The source of this T cell receptor beta chain is a study of cytomegalovirus exposure and HLA in healthy donors. With respect to this clone: Its antigen is undetermined.

Study-wide points: The availability of immune exposure information extended only to CMV serostatus. HLA alleles were associated with 17,000 or so TCR beta sequences in a later analysis at 0.05 false discovery rate. Differences between HLA loci emerged in a later analysis of TCR association rates, with DRB1 most and HLA-C fewest. One variant, a missense change in DCLRE1C, was linked in a later analysis to TCR beta V- and J-gene trimming.

The PCR had 60 Vbeta and 13 Jbeta primers. Sequencing was performed with immunoSEQ multiplex PCR; in TCRdb, only in-frame clones are kept and a portion is missing. The data hold under 150,000 clones, with 67% observed a single time. The germline V gene has CDR1 MNHEY and CDR2 SVGAGI. There are 13 residues in the CDR3. The V end lost 6 bases, the J end lost 1 base, and 10 bases lay between the germline ends. The chain has TRBV6-5 and TRBJ2-7; tentatively, D is TRBD2 (5 bases). The clonotype comes from a man younger than 35 in good health and CMV-seropositive. The sample comprised PBMCs. The CDR3, as DNA: TGTGCCAGCAGCCCCTCGGGGTCCTACGAGCAGTACTTC. Encoded protein: CASSPSGSYEQYF.